This is a list of T cell receptor beta chains from one sample in a study of T cells in Graves' hyperthyroidism and ophthalmopathy. MiXCR was run by TCRdb on the multiplex PCR reads, yielding one entry per CDR3 protein. The sample records about 600,000 distinct CDR3 sequences, about 14% being singletons. Sequenced input: blood. The receptors were sampled from a woman aged 45-59 years with Graves' ophthalmopathy. CDR3s include the opening cysteine and the closing phenylalanine or tryptophan. The D gene is left open where the match is weak. The size field is filled for only some rows; it gives once, few, many or a size class.

clone size: -; J gene: TRBJ1-4; V gene: TRBV7-6; D gene: -; CDR3 DNA: TGTGCCAGCAGCTCATACAGGGCCTCCCGCGGTGAAAAACTGTTTTTT; CDR3 protein: CASSSYRASRGEKLFF
clone size: many; J gene: TRBJ2-7; V gene: TRBV6-2/TRBV6-3; D gene: -; CDR3 DNA: TGTGCCAGCAGTTACAATTTAGGGACCACCTACGAGCAGTACTTC; CDR3 protein: CASSYNLGTTYEQYF
clone size: many; J gene: TRBJ2-1; V gene: TRBV27; D gene: TRBD1; CDR3 DNA: TGTGCCAGCAGTTTAGGGACAGCCAACAATGAGCAGTTCTTC; CDR3 protein: CASSLGTANNEQFF
clone size: many; J gene: TRBJ2-7; V gene: TRBV20-1; D gene: TRBD2; CDR3 DNA: TGCAGTGCTAGGGGGATTGCCGGGACTAGCATCTACGAGCAGTACTTC; CDR3 protein: CSARGIAGTSIYEQYF
clone size: -; J gene: TRBJ1-3; V gene: TRBV4-3; D gene: -; CDR3 DNA: TGCGCCAGCAGCCAAGCAAGAGGGTTTAGGGGAAACACCATATATTTT; CDR3 protein: CASSQARGFRGNTIYF
clone size: -; J gene: TRBJ2-4; V gene: TRBV6-1; D gene: -; CDR3 DNA: TGTGCCAGCAGTGCCCCGGTAGTAGCCAAAAACATTCAGTACTTC; CDR3 protein: CASSAPVVAKNIQYF
clone size: few; J gene: TRBJ1-6; V gene: TRBV20-1; D gene: -; CDR3 DNA: TGCAGTGCTACCCCGACAACTTATAATTCACCCCTCCACTTT; CDR3 protein: CSATPTTYNSPLHF
clone size: few; J gene: TRBJ2-2; V gene: TRBV7-3; D gene: TRBD1; CDR3 DNA: TGTGCCAGCAGCTCCCAGACACCGGGACAGGGGAGCGGGGAGCTGTTTTTT; CDR3 protein: CASSSQTPGQGSGELFF
clone size: many; J gene: TRBJ2-7; V gene: TRBV7-9; D gene: -; CDR3 DNA: TGTGCCAGCAGCTTATGGTCCGGGGGCTCCTACGAGCAGTACTTC; CDR3 protein: CASSLWSGGSYEQYF
clone size: many; J gene: TRBJ1-2; V gene: TRBV18; D gene: -; CDR3 DNA: TGTGCCAGCTCACCAGGGACATCGCTACATGGCTACACCTTC; CDR3 protein: CASSPGTSLHGYTF
clone size: many; J gene: TRBJ2-1; V gene: TRBV30; D gene: -; CDR3 DNA: TGTGCCTGGACCGAGGGCTTTTCCTACAATGAGCAGTTCTTC; CDR3 protein: CAWTEGFSYNEQFF
clone size: -; J gene: TRBJ2-5; V gene: TRBV29-1; D gene: -; CDR3 DNA: TGCAGCGTTGGGGGGGAACTTGGCGAGACCCAGTACTTC; CDR3 protein: CSVGGELGETQYF
clone size: many; J gene: TRBJ2-2; V gene: TRBV20-1; D gene: -; CDR3 DNA: TGCAGTGCTAGACAGGAGATCACGAACACCGGGGAGCTGTTTTTT; CDR3 protein: CSARQEITNTGELFF
clone size: -; J gene: TRBJ2-3; V gene: TRBV7-2; D gene: TRBD2; CDR3 DNA: TGTGCCAGCAGCTGGACCGGGACTAGCGAAACAGATACGCAGTATTTT; CDR3 protein: CASSWTGTSETDTQYF
clone size: -; J gene: TRBJ1-4; V gene: TRBV19; D gene: -; CDR3 DNA: TGTGCCAGTAGTGGTCTCGTTAGAGCTAATGAAAAACTGTTTTTT; CDR3 protein: CASSGLVRANEKLFF
clone size: -; J gene: TRBJ1-4; V gene: TRBV7-3; D gene: -; CDR3 DNA: TGTGCCAGCAGCTTAGACCAGGGTGGAAAACTGTTTTTT; CDR3 protein: CASSLDQGGKLFF
clone size: many; J gene: TRBJ2-5; V gene: TRBV6-2/TRBV6-3; D gene: -; CDR3 DNA: TGTGCCAGCAGTTACAGGAGGAAGACCCAGTACTTC; CDR3 protein: CASSYRRKTQYF
clone size: many; J gene: TRBJ2-3; V gene: TRBV7-2; D gene: TRBD2; CDR3 DNA: TGTGCCAGCACCAGGACTAGCGGAATTAGCACAGATACGCAGTATTTT; CDR3 protein: CASTRTSGISTDTQYF
clone size: -; J gene: TRBJ2-1; V gene: TRBV9; D gene: -; CDR3 DNA: TGTGCCAGCAGCGTCGCTAGCAAGTACAATGAGCAGTTCTTC; CDR3 protein: CASSVASKYNEQFF
clone size: many; J gene: TRBJ1-2; V gene: TRBV14; D gene: -; CDR3 DNA: TGTGCCAGCAGCCAAGATGTACGGGGATATGGCTACACCTTC; CDR3 protein: CASSQDVRGYGYTF
clone size: -; J gene: TRBJ1-5; V gene: TRBV12-3/TRBV12-4; D gene: -; CDR3 DNA: TGTGCCAGCAGCAGGGCTCGGAATCAGCCCCAGCATTTT; CDR3 protein: CASSRARNQPQHF
clone size: many; J gene: TRBJ1-2; V gene: TRBV30; D gene: -; CDR3 DNA: TGTGCCTGGACCATACACGGGATTAACTATGGCTACACCTTC; CDR3 protein: CAWTIHGINYGYTF
clone size: many; J gene: TRBJ1-2; V gene: TRBV28; D gene: TRBD1; CDR3 DNA: TGTGCCAGCACCGGGACAGGGGGGTTGGGCTACACCTTC; CDR3 protein: CASTGTGGLGYTF
clone size: many; J gene: TRBJ2-7; V gene: TRBV7-9; D gene: TRBD2; CDR3 DNA: TGTGCCAGCAGCTTACGGACTAGCGTGTACTACGAGCAGTACTTC; CDR3 protein: CASSLRTSVYYEQYF
clone size: few; J gene: TRBJ2-1; V gene: TRBV7-9; D gene: -; CDR3 DNA: TGTGCCACAGCGGCAACCTACAATGAGCAGTTCTTC; CDR3 protein: CATAATYNEQFF
clone size: many; J gene: TRBJ1-2; V gene: TRBV7-9; D gene: -; CDR3 DNA: TGTGCCAGCAGCTTTGGTCAAGGGACAGGCTACACCTTC; CDR3 protein: CASSFGQGTGYTF
clone size: few; J gene: TRBJ2-3; V gene: TRBV19; D gene: TRBD2; CDR3 DNA: TGTGCCAGTAGTGCACTAGCGATCACAGATACGCAGTATTTT; CDR3 protein: CASSALAITDTQYF
clone size: few; J gene: TRBJ1-2; V gene: TRBV15; D gene: TRBD1; CDR3 DNA: TGTGCCACCAGCAGGAAGGACAGGGTAGATGGCTACACCTTC; CDR3 protein: CATSRKDRVDGYTF
clone size: few; J gene: TRBJ2-5; V gene: TRBV12-3/TRBV12-4; D gene: -; CDR3 DNA: TGTGCCAGCAGTTTTAGTACTAGTCGATCGGAAGAGACCCAGTACTTC; CDR3 protein: CASSFSTSRSEETQYF
clone size: many; J gene: TRBJ2-1; V gene: TRBV28; D gene: -; CDR3 DNA: TGTGCCAGCAGCCCACAAAGGGGAAGATACTACAATGAGCAGTTCTTC; CDR3 protein: CASSPQRGRYYNEQFF
clone size: -; J gene: TRBJ1-4; V gene: TRBV18; D gene: -; CDR3 DNA: TGTGCCAGCTCACCACCGGAGGCGGGGCTATATGAAAAACTGTTTTTT; CDR3 protein: CASSPPEAGLYEKLFF
clone size: few; J gene: TRBJ2-7; V gene: TRBV5-1; D gene: TRBD2; CDR3 DNA: TGCGCCAGCAGCTTGGGGGGGCTAGCGGGAGTCAACTACGAGCAGTACTTC; CDR3 protein: CASSLGGLAGVNYEQYF
clone size: many; J gene: TRBJ2-1; V gene: TRBV10-3; D gene: -; CDR3 DNA: TGTGCCATCAGTGAGTCGAACCGAGACAATGAGCAGTTCTTC; CDR3 protein: CAISESNRDNEQFF